This T cell receptor beta chain was observed in a study of blood T cell repertoires in COVID-19. For the study at large: Acute and convalescent COVID-19 samples came from the United States, Italy and Spain.

A single count supports this clone. The method was immunoSEQ multiplex PCR; TCRdb's version includes in-frame clones alone and lacks a portion of them. The data show around 260,000 clones, 75% to 90% seen once. The germline V and J ends were trimmed by 0 bases and 2 bases, with 14 bases remaining between them. The CDR3 is 17 residues long. CDR1 and CDR2 from the germline V gene are SGHNT and YYREEE (reference sequence). The TCR comes from a woman aged 40 to 50 who had recovered from COVID-19. This chain uses TRBV5-4 with TRBJ2-2; tentatively, D is TRBD2 (6 bases). The sequenced sample was peripheral blood. The CDR3 is CASSLDVYGTNTGELFF. The CDR3 DNA sequence: TGTGCCAGCAGCTTGGATGTTTATGGGACTAACACCGGGGAGCTGTTTTTT.